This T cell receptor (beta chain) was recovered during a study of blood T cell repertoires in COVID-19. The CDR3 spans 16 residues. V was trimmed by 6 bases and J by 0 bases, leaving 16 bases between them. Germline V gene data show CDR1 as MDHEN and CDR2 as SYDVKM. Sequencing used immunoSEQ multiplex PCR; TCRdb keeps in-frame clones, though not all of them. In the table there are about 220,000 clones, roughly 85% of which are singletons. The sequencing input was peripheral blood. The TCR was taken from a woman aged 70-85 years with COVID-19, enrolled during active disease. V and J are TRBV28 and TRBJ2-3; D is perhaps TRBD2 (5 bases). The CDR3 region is CASSLSGSPSTDTQYF. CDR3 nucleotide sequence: TGTGCCAGCAGCTTGAGCGGATCCCCTAGCACAGATACGCAGTATTTT.